The source of this T cell receptor (beta chain) is a study of shared clonotypes between healthy human individuals. General study results and limits: Sequencing depth was predicted to influence how clonotypes are shared among donors.

Clones were read by immunoSEQ multiplex PCR, and TCRdb kept only the in-frame ones, dropping some. The sample holds roughly 2,000,000 clones, 85% to 95% seen once. Concerning this clone: No antigen is known for it.

Terminally differentiated effector memory CD45RA+ cells were excluded from the naive CD8 cells, which were CD45RO-negative and positively selected for CCR7. This clonotype originated in a man between 18 and 35 years old in good health. Some clones in this sample may be carry-over from other donors' samples. The specimen sequenced was naive CD8+ T cells from PBMCs.

The CDR3 sequence is CASDGPGGNQPQHF. The CDR3 DNA reads TGCGCCAGCGATGGCCCCGGAGGCAATCAGCCCCAGCATTTT. The rearrangement joins TRBV10-1 to TRBJ1-5; D gene ambiguous. CDR3 size: 14 residues. V was pared by 8 bases and J by 2 bases, with 13 bases between. Germline lookup yields CDR1 WNHNN and CDR2 SYGVQD (reference sequence).